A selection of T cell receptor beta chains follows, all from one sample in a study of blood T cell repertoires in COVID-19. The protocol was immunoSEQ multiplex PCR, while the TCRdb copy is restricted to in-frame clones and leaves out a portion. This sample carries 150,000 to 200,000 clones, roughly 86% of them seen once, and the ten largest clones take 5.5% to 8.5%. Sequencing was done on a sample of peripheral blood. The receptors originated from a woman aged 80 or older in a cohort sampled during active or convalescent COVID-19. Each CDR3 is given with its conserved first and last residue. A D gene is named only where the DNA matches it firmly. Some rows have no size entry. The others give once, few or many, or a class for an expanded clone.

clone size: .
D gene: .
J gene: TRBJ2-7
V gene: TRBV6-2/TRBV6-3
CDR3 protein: CASSYWGTETYEQYF
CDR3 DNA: TGTGCCAGCAGTTACTGGGGGACTGAAACCTACGAGCAGTACTTC

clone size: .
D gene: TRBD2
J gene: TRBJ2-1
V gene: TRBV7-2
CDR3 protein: CASSPARDGGVEQFF
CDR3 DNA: TGTGCCAGCAGCCCCGCCCGAGACGGGGGGGTTGAGCAGTTCTTC

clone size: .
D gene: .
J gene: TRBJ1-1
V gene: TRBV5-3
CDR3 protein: CARSQLTESMNTEAFF
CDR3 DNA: TGTGCCAGAAGCCAACTGACAGAATCAATGAACACTGAAGCTTTCTTT

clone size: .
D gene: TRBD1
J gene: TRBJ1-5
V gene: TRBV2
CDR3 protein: CASSDRTGHSTRPQHF
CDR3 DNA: TGTGCCAGCAGCGATCGGACAGGCCACTCCACGCGGCCCCAGCATTTT

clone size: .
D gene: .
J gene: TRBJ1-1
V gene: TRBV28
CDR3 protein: CASSPRGMNTEAFF
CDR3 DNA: TGTGCCAGCAGTCCTAGGGGGATGAACACTGAAGCTTTCTTT

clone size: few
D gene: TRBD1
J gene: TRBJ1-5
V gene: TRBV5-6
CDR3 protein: CASSLAAGTAYQPQHF
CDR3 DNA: TGTGCCAGCAGCTTGGCGGCGGGGACAGCCTATCAGCCCCAGCATTTT

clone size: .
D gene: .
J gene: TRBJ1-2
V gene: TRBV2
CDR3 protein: CASSEGTLSNYGYTF
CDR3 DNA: TGTGCCAGCAGTGAAGGGACACTCTCTAACTATGGCTACACCTTC

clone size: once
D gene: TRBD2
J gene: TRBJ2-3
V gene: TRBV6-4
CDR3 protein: CASSASTSVSTDTQYF
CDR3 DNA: TGTGCCAGCAGTGCCTCGACTAGCGTAAGCACAGATACGCAGTATTTT

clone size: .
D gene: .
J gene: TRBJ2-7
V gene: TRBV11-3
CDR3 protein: CASSLDRRDSAYEQYF
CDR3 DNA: TGTGCCAGCAGCTTAGATCGGCGGGACTCAGCCTACGAGCAGTACTTC

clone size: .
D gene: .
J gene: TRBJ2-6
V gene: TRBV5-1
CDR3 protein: CASRPTGTSSGANVLTF
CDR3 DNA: TGCGCCAGCAGACCGACAGGCACTAGCTCTGGGGCCAACGTCCTGACTTTC

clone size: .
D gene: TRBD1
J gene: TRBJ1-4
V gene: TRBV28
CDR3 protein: CASSPTGLGSEKLFF
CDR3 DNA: TGTGCCAGCAGCCCGACAGGGTTAGGAAGTGAAAAACTGTTTTTT

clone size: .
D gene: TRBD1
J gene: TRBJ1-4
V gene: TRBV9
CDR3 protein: CASSVETGGIGEKLFF
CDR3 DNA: TGTGCCAGCAGCGTAGAGACAGGGGGCATAGGAGAAAAACTGTTTTTT

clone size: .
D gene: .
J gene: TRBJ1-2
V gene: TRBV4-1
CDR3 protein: CASSQGGSRSGYTF
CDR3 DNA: TGCGCCAGCAGCCAAGGAGGGTCAAGAAGTGGCTACACCTTC

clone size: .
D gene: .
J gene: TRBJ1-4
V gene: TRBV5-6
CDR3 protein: CASSPDRSNEKLFF
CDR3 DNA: TGTGCCAGCAGCCCCGACAGGTCTAATGAAAAACTGTTTTTT

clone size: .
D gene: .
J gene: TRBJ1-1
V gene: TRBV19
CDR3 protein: CASEPGGVMNTEAFF
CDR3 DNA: TGTGCCAGCGAACCCGGCGGGGTCATGAACACTGAAGCTTTCTTT

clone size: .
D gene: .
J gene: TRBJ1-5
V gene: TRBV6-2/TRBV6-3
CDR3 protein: CASSYSGTQPQHF
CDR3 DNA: TGTGCCAGCAGTTACTCCGGGACACAGCCCCAGCATTTT

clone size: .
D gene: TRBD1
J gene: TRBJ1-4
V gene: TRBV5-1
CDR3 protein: CASSLQPSGGEKLFF
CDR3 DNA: TGCGCCAGCAGCTTGCAGCCTTCAGGGGGTGAAAAACTGTTTTTT

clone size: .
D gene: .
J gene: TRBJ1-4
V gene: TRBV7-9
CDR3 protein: CASSPGWTNEKLFF
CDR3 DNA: TGTGCCAGCAGCCCGGGTTGGACTAATGAAAAACTGTTTTTT

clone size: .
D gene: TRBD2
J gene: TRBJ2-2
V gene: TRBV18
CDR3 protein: CASSPRTSGSAGELFF
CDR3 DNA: TGTGCCAGCTCACCAAGGACTAGCGGGAGCGCCGGGGAGCTGTTTTTT

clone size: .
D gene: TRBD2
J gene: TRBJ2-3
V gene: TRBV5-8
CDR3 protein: CASSLALTSPSTDTQYF
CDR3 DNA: TGTGCCAGCAGCTTGGCACTGACTAGCCCTAGCACAGATACGCAGTATTTT

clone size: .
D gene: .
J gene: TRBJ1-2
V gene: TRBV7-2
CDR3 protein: CASSSGPGGYTF
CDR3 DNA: TGTGCCAGCAGCTCCGGCCCAGGTGGCTACACCTTC

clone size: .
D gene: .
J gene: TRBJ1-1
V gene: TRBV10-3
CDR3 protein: CAISQDILNTEAFF
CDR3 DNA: TGTGCCATCAGCCAGGACATCCTGAACACTGAAGCTTTCTTT

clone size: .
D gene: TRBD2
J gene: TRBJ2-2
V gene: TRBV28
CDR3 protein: CASSPTGGAGELFF
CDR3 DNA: TGTGCCAGCAGTCCTACCGGGGGGGCCGGGGAGCTGTTTTTT

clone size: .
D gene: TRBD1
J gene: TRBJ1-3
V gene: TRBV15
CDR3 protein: CATSRGWTGSGNTIYF
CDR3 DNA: TGTGCCACCAGCAGAGGCTGGACAGGCTCTGGAAACACCATATATTTT

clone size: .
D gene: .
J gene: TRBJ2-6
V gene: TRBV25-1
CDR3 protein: CASSTGQSGANVLTF
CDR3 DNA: TGTGCCAGCAGTACAGGACAGTCTGGGGCCAACGTCCTGACTTTC

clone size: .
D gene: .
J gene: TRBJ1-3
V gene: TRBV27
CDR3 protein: CASSFSSGNTIYF
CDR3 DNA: TGTGCCAGCAGTTTCAGCTCTGGAAACACCATATATTTT

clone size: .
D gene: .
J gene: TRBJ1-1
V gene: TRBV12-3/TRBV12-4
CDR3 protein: CASSLAMNTEAFF
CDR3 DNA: TGTGCCAGCAGCCTAGCCATGAACACTGAAGCTTTCTTT

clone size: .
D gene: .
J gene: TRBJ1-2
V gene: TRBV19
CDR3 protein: CASSNNRAYGYTF
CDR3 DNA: TGTGCCAGTAGTAATAACAGGGCCTATGGCTACACCTTC

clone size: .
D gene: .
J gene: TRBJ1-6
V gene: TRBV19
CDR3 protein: CATQGYSYNSPLHF
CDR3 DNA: TGTGCCACTCAGGGGTACTCCTATAATTCACCCCTCCACTTT

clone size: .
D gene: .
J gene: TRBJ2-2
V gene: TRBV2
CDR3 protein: CASLASSATGELFF
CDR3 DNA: TGTGCCAGCTTAGCGTCCTCAGCCACCGGGGAGCTGTTTTTT

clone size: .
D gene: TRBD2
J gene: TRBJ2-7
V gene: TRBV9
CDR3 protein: CASSPSPTSGPYEQYF
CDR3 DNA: TGTGCCAGCAGCCCAAGTCCGACTAGCGGTCCCTACGAGCAGTACTTC

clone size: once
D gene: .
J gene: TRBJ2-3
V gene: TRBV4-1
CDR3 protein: CASSQVSQQGTDTQYF
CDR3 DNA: TGCGCCAGCAGCCAAGTTAGTCAGCAGGGCACAGATACGCAGTATTTT

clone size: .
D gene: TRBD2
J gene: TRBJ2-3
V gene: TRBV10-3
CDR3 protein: CAISAASGSGTDTQYF
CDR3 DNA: TGTGCCATCAGTGCAGCTAGCGGGAGCGGCACAGATACGCAGTATTTT

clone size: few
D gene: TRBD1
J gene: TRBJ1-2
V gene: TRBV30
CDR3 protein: CAWSRDRPYGYTF
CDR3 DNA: TGTGCCTGGAGCCGGGACAGGCCCTATGGCTACACCTTC

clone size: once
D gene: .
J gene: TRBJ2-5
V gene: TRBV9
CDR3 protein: CASSSDVRQETQYF
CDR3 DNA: TGTGCCAGCAGCTCCGATGTTAGACAAGAGACCCAGTACTTC

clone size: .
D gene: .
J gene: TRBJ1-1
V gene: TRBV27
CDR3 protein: CASSSFGSGHTEAFF
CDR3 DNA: TGTGCCAGCAGTTCGTTTGGTTCAGGGCACACTGAAGCTTTCTTT

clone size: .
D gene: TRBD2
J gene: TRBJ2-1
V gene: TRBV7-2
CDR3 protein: CASSLGTSRRGGLWQFF
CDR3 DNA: TGTGCCAGCAGCTTAGGGACGTCCAGGCGGGGGGGCCTTTGGCAGTTCTTC